This TCR beta chain was retrieved from a study of T cell responses to AZD1222 COVID-19 vaccine (TCRdb year 2021). About the full investigation: TCR sequencing covered approximately 230 trial participants: about 210 given two doses of AZD1222 and 26 given two doses of MenACWY control vaccine. Enrollment into the trials was organized by age into subgroups of 18-55, 56-69 and 70-plus years, and those subgroups contained roughly 150, 30 and 60 TCR-sequenced participants, respectively. Paper-wide results and their limitations: The 56-69-year group was small, and its depth increase did not reach significance, likely because of low power. Participants were mostly white British, with more females than males. The authors suggested clonal diversity may have been underestimated. No day 14 peak-response samples were available, so repertoires were characterized only after the peak T cell response. After two AZD1222 doses, spike-specific TCR breadth and depth were significantly higher than at day 0 and than in MenACWY recipients. Vaccine-associated CD4 TCRs spanned the whole spike protein, with dominant responses in regions 160-218 and 743-854. Only five to seven AZD1222 recipients were SARS-CoV-2 seropositive at baseline, limiting conclusions about previously exposed vaccinees. Epitopes outside the regions mutated in the B.1.351 and B.1.1.7 variants were reportedly recognized by nearly half of the unique spike-specific TCRs.

The CDR3 regions of human TCRbeta chains were analyzed by immunosequencing. The study's processing was this. TCRs in the repertoires were compared against a reference library of SARS-CoV-2-specific TCRs that had been generated with the MIRA antigen-specificity platform. Breadth was defined as the fraction of unique TCRs that were SARS-CoV-2-associated, and depth was defined as the fraction of total T cells that were SARS-CoV-2-associated. Using the MIRA data, each spike-specific TCR was assigned both to the spike region to which the TCR was reactive and to a CD4 or CD8 class. Log10-transformed breadth and depth values were compared by one-way ANOVA with Sidak's multiple comparisons tests. TCRdb stores this immuneACCESS table with in-frame sequences only. Part of the clones is absent; in the studies checked, under half of the shortfall reflects unresolved V genes, and no reason is known for the rest. The V and J calls and the clone size are those of that table, but D and trimming were determined from the DNA. Recorded for this sample are over 150,000 clones; 70% to 90% of them occurred a single time. Together, the top ten hold about 5.1% of the sample.

CDR1 and CDR2 were assigned from the germline V gene as SNHLY and FYNNEI. Reading from cysteine to phenylalanine, the CDR3 counts 14 amino acids. The DNA shown is the 42-base CDR3, in frame from base 1. V loses 8 bases, J loses 8 bases, and the germline ends lie 18 bases apart. What the time point label conveys for this sample: baseline before first vaccination. The label giving this sample's treatment or condition can be read as: meningococcal conjugate vaccine given as trial control. The vaccinee samples were drawn from two UK trials, COV001 and COV002, one of which was a single-blind randomized controlled phase 2/3 trial testing AZD1222 (ChAdOx1 nCoV-19) in healthy adults. Trial participant PBMC samples were collected at day 0 and day 28 after the second dose for TCRbeta chain sequencing. A remark on this clone: There is no known antigen for this receptor. No per-base quality is available; no much larger clone lies one base away.

The receptor was derived from an adult in good health. This specimen was peripheral blood, taken on day 0 of MenACWY control vaccination. Rearrangement joined TRBV2 to TRBJ1-4, with no confidently assigned D gene. The CDR3 protein sequence reads: CASLIAVVGEKLFF. In nucleotides, the sequence is TGTGCCAGCTTAATCGCAGTGGTGGGAGAAAAACTGTTTTTT.